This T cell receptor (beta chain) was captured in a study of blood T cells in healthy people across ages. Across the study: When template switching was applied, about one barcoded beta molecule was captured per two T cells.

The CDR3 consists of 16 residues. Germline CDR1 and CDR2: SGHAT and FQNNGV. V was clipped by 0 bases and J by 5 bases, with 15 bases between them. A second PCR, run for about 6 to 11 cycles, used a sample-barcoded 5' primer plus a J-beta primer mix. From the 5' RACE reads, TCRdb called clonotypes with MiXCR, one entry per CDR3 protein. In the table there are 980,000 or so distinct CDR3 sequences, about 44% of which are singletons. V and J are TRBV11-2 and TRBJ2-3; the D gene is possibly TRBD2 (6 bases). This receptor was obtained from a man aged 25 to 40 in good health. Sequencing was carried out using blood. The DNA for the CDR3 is TGTGCCAGCAGCTTAGATGGAGGGACCGGACGAGATACGCAGTATTTT. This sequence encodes CASSLDGGTGRDTQYF.